This entry concerns a single T cell receptor (beta chain). The data belong to a study of patients and donors after allogeneic stem cell transplantation. The CDR3 runs 16 residues. Germline assignment: CDR1 MNHEY and CDR2 SMNVEV (reference sequence). V lost 3 bases and J lost 4; bases outside the gene matches: 3. Via MiXCR, TCRdb re-called the RT-PCR reads, giving one row per CDR3 protein. The top ten clones hold roughly 6% of a sample with some 960,000 distinct CDR3 sequences, roughly 17% of them seen once. The TCR sequence derives from a human donor who was either an allogeneic HSCT recipient or a stem cell or donor lymphocyte infusion donor (not recorded which). It is not recorded whose cells these are; they may come from a transplant donor. Sample: blood, either unsorted or a sorted T cell fraction (not recorded which). V is TRBV27 and J is TRBJ2-3; 14 bases align to TRBD2. DNA of the CDR3: TGTGCCAGCAGTTTTTCGACTAGCGGGAGGGCAGATACGCAGTATTTT. Translation: CASSFSTSGRADTQYF.